Following are 25 T cell receptor beta chains from one sample sequenced in a study of OX40 agonist ivuxolimab in advanced cancers. Generated by immunoSEQ multiplex PCR, the TCRdb table keeps only in-frame clones and is missing some. The data contain roughly 80,000 clones, roughly 91% of them seen just once; the ten biggest clones take up around 0.31%. The sequenced sample was CD4+ or CD8+ T cells sorted from blood, obtained in a trial of the OX40 agonist ivuxolimab. The source of these receptors is an adult with an advanced solid tumor such as melanoma, head and neck, liver or kidney cancer.

This sequence joins TRBV5-1 and TRBJ2-7; D perhaps matches TRBD2 (6 bases). The CDR3 extends over 15 amino acids. Germline CDR1 and CDR2: SGHRS and YFSETQ. This chain's CDR3 is CASSNWGRLKYEQYV. In DNA form, the CDR3 reads TGTGCCAGCAGCAACTGGGGGAGGTTAAAGTACGAGCAGTACGTC.

This sequence joins TRBV9 and TRBJ1-5; D remains unclear. The germline CDR1 and CDR2 sequences are SGDLS and YYNGEE. V lost 4 bases and J 7 bases, leaving 18 bases between the germline ends. CDR3 length equals 15 residues. CDR3 sequence reads: CASSPTARSTQPQHF. In nucleotides, the CDR3 is TGTGCCAGCAGCCCAACGGCGCGAAGCACCCAGCCCCAGCATTTT.

V gene TRBV27 combines with J gene TRBJ1-5, with D unresolved. V lost 10 bases and J lost 15, with 28 bases in between. The CDR3 runs to 14 residues. In germline, CDR1 is MNHEY, CDR2 SMNVEV (reference sequence). The CDR3 nucleotides are TGTGCCATTCGGCTTAGGTTAGCTGGCCTCTCCCCGCATTTT. Amino acid sequence: CAIRLRLAGLSPHF.

This chain uses TRBV4-1 with TRBJ1-2, with unresolved D. V lost 4 bases to trimming and J lost 1 base, with 7 bases between them. The CDR3 consists of 13 residues. Germline V gene data show CDR1 as MGHRA and CDR2 as YSYEKL. The CDR3 DNA sequence: TGCGCCAGCAGCCCCGACCTTAACTATGGCTACACCTTC. Translated, it gives CASSPDLNYGYTF.

This clone has only one observation. The V gene is TRBV7-8, the J gene TRBJ2-3; 10 nucleotides match TRBD2. Per germline, CDR1 SGHVS and CDR2 FQNEAQ. J gave up 1 base and V 5 bases, and 12 bases lay outside the gene matches. This CDR3 is built from 18 residues. The CDR3 nucleotides are TGTGCCAGCAGCCTTAGAAGCGGGGGGGTATACCGCACAGATACGCAGTATTTT. Protein sequence: CASSLRSGGVYRTDTQYF. Filled out from reference TRBV7-8 and TRBJ2-3, the complete variable domain reads GAGVSQSPRYKVAKRGQDVALRCDPISGHVSLFWYQQALGQGPEFLTYFQNEAQLDKSGLPSDRFFAERPEGSVSTLKIQRTQQEDSAVYLCASSLRSGGVYRTDTQYFGPGTRLTVL.

The J gene is TRBJ2-5, the V gene TRBV11-3, with D perhaps matching TRBD2 (6 bases). This CDR3 spans 15 amino acids. Per germline, CDR1 SGHNT and CDR2 YENEEA. V shed 8 bases and J shed 2 bases, with 18 bases lying between them. In DNA form, the CDR3 reads TGTGCCAGCTTGCCCCGGGGGAACTTGCAAGAGACCCAGTACTTC. It is translated as CASLPRGNLQETQYF. Drawing the rest from reference TRBV11-3 and TRBJ2-5, the complete variable domain is EAGVVQSPRYKIIEKKQPVAFWCNPISGHNTLYWYLQNLGQGPELLIRYENEEAVDDSQLPKDRFSAERLKGVDSTLKIQPAELGDSAVYLCASLPRGNLQETQYFGPGTRLLVL.

The rearrangement joins TRBV7-2 to TRBJ2-1; TRBD2 matches 7 bases. The CDR3 runs to 16 residues. The V gene end was trimmed by 3 bases and the J gene end by 0 bases; junction bases not matched to a gene: 5. Germline values: CDR1 SGHTA, CDR2 FQGNSA. In nucleotides, the CDR3 is TGTGCCAGCAGCTTGAGCGGGACGAGCTCCTACAATGAGCAGTTCTTC. Its protein is CASSLSGTSSYNEQFF.

The chain joins TRBV9 to TRBJ1-2; D is possibly TRBD1 (5 bases). Trimming took 0 bases from V and 6 from J, leaving 9 bases between them. This CDR3 has 13 residues. Germline CDR1 is SGDLS and CDR2 is YYNGEE. DNA for the CDR3: TGTGCCAGCAGCGTAGATGGGGGGAATGGCTACACCTTC. Its protein product is CASSVDGGNGYTF.

The rearrangement joins TRBV19 to TRBJ2-5, with a tentative D call TRBD2 (6 bases). V was clipped by 3 bases and J by 5 bases, with 13 bases between them. Looked up from germline, CDR1 is LNHDA and CDR2 is SQIVND (reference sequence). The CDR3 consists of 14 residues. CDR3 bases: TGTGCCAGTAGTATGCGGACGGGGGTGGAGACCCAGTACTTC. Amino acid sequence: CASSMRTGVETQYF. Complete variable domain (other parts from reference TRBV19 and TRBJ2-5): DGGITQSPKYLFRKEGQNVTLSCEQNLNHDAMYWYRQDPGQGLRLIYYSQIVNDFQKGDIAEGYSVSREKKESFPLTVTSAQKNPTAFYLCASSMRTGVETQYFGPGTRLLVL.

The chain employs TRBV6-1 and TRBJ1-6, with unresolved D. The CDR3 loop spans 15 amino acids. V lost 4 bases to trimming and J lost 0 bases, with 7 bases between them. Germline V lookup: CDR1 MNHNS, CDR2 SASEGT. CDR3 sequence (DNA): TGTGCCAGCAGTGTCCGGGTCTCCTATAATTCACCCCTCCACTTT. Its translation is CASSVRVSYNSPLHF.

The genes are TRBV5-1 and TRBJ2-7, with D possibly TRBD2 on 6 matching bases. Germline V gene sequence: CDR1 SGHRS, CDR2 YFSETQ. The length of the CDR3 is 16 residues. The V gene lost 1 base and the J gene lost 2 bases, with 16 bases spanning the gap. Written as DNA, the CDR3 is TGCGCCAGCAGCTTGAGTTCGGGACTTCTTACCTACGAGCAGTACTTC. Residues: CASSLSSGLLTYEQYF.

The J gene is TRBJ2-1, the V gene TRBV5-1, with D perhaps matching TRBD2 (6 bases). Trimming shortened V by 0 bases and J by 8 bases, and 21 bases separated the two germline ends. CDR1 is SGHRS and CDR2 is YFSETQ in the germline V gene. The CDR3 is 17 amino acids. CDR3 sequence (DNA): TGCGCCAGCAGCTTGGGGCGTAGGAGGGGATTATACGATGAGCAGTTCTTC. Translation: CASSLGRRRGLYDEQFF.

V and J are TRBV18 and TRBJ2-1; D perhaps matches TRBD2 (5 bases). Between the trimmed V and J ends, which lost 2 bases and 5 bases, there was a span of 13 bases. CDR3 length equals 15 residues. Germline loops: CDR1 KGHSH, CDR2 LQKENI. CDR3 loop: CASSPTGKWDNEQFF. The CDR3 DNA follows: TGTGCCAGCTCACCAACGGGGAAGTGGGACAATGAGCAGTTCTTC.

This clone was seen just once. The chain is built from TRBV6-1 and TRBJ2-2, with 7 positions matching TRBD1. The germline CDR1 and CDR2 sequences are MNHNS and SASEGT. The CDR3 loop spans 15 amino acids. V was clipped by 5 bases and J by 5 bases; unmatched bases: 8. CDR3 loop: CASSTRQGWTGELFF. The CDR3, as DNA: TGTGCCAGCAGTACGCGACAGGGTTGGACCGGGGAGCTGTTTTTT.

CDR3 sequence reads: CATSSGRDTGELFF. CDR3 bases: TGTGCCACTAGTAGCGGGAGGGACACCGGGGAGCTGTTTTTT. This rearrangement joins TRBV6-5 to TRBJ2-2; the match to TRBD2 covers 11 bases. V trimming: 10 bases; J trimming: 3 bases; junction bases outside the gene matches: 4. Per germline, CDR1 MNHEY and CDR2 SVGAGI. The length of the CDR3 is 14 residues.

The CDR3 DNA reads TGTGCCAGCAGTGATTTTGGGTCCAGCCGAGAGACCCAGTACTTC. Translation gives CASSDFGSSRETQYF. The genes are TRBV6-1 and TRBJ2-5; D unclear. Germline CDR1 reads MNHNS; CDR2 reads SASEGT. V lost 3 bases and J lost 4, with 15 bases in between. The CDR3 covers 15 residues.

Points on this clone: Other DNA sequences in the sample encode the same CDR3. The chain couples TRBV4-1 to TRBJ2-5; 8 positions agree with TRBD1. Germline V gene lookup returns CDR1 MGHRA and CDR2 YSYEKL. This CDR3 comprises 15 residues. V trimming: 4 bases; J trimming: 2 bases; junction bases outside the gene matches: 6. The CDR3 loop is CASSRTGQGQETQYF. CDR3 nucleotides: TGCGCCAGCAGCCGAACAGGACAGGGTCAAGAGACCCAGTACTTC.

As concerns this clone: Just one base apart from a much larger clone, this may be a read error. This CDR3 is CASSRQGYTEAFF. The CDR3 DNA follows: TGTGCCAGCAGTAGACAGGGTTACACTGAAGCTTTCTTT. This chain connects TRBV28 to TRBJ1-1; TRBD1 agrees at 7 bases. CDR1 and CDR2 (germline): MDHEN, SYDVKM. CDR3 length equals 13 residues. With 5 bases clipped from V and 3 bases from J, the junction kept 3 bases outside the gene matches.

This clone was seen just once. Other DNA sequences of this sample code for an identical CDR3. The chain recombines TRBV28 with TRBJ1-6; 10 positions match TRBD1. The CDR3 runs 14 residues. CDR1 MDHEN and CDR2 SYDVKM come from the germline V gene. Trimming at V came to 4 bases and at J to 10 bases, leaving 4 bases not matched to a gene. Written as DNA, the CDR3 is TGTGCCAGCAGTTACCGGGACAGGGGATCACCCCTCCACTTT. As protein: CASSYRDRGSPLHF.

CDR3 bases: TGTGCCAGCAGCTTAGAGCGGGCAGGGTCGGGCTATGGCTACACCTTC. Its translation is CASSLERAGSGYGYTF. The chain employs TRBV7-9 and TRBJ1-2; a possible D gene is TRBD1 (5 bases). This CDR3 has 16 residues. The germline gives CDR1 SEHNR, CDR2 FQNEAQ (reference sequence). The V end lost 1 base, the J end lost 4 bases, and 16 bases lay between the germline ends.

This clone was seen a handful of times. The CDR3 DNA is TGTGCCAGCTCACCACCCAGCGCAGGGGGTTGGTATGGCTACACCTTC. Protein sequence: CASSPPSAGGWYGYTF. The chain joins TRBV18 to TRBJ1-2, with 7 bases matching TRBD1. V dropped 0 bases and J dropped 5; count of bases not matched to a gene: 9. The CDR3 has 16 residues. In germline, CDR1 is KGHSH, CDR2 LQKENI. Full variable domain (remainder filled in from reference TRBV18 and TRBJ1-2): NAGVMQNPRHLVRRRGQEARLRCSPMKGHSHVYWYRQLPEEGLKFMVYLQKENIIDESGMPKERFSAEFPKEGPSILRIQQVVRGDSAAYFCASSPPSAGGWYGYTFGSGTRLTVV.

The V gene is TRBV5-1, the J gene TRBJ2-5; D uncertain. The V end was cut by 1 base, the J end by 2 bases, with 9 bases between. The CDR3 runs to 14 residues. Germline loops: CDR1 SGHRS, CDR2 YFSETQ. The CDR3 protein is CASSLTSGQETQYF. CDR3 nucleotide sequence: TGCGCCAGCAGCTTGACGTCAGGACAAGAGACCCAGTACTTC. Drawing the rest from reference TRBV5-1 and TRBJ2-5, the complete variable domain is KAGVTQTPRYLIKTRGQQVTLSCSPISGHRSVSWYQQTPGQGLQFLFEYFSETQRNKGNFPGRFSGRQFSNSRSEMNVSTLELGDSALYLCASSLTSGQETQYFGPGTRLLVL.

This clone appeared once. The chain uses TRBV5-4 and TRBJ1-2; D remains ambiguous. The V end was cut by 3 bases, the J end by 0 bases, with 6 bases between. The CDR3 loop spans 13 amino acids. Germline-derived CDR1 and CDR2 are SGHNT and YYREEE (reference sequence). The CDR3 protein is CASSSDSNYGYTF. The CDR3 DNA is TGTGCCAGCAGCTCGGACTCTAACTATGGCTACACCTTC. Complete variable domain (other parts from reference TRBV5-4 and TRBJ1-2): ETGVTQSPTHLIKTRGQQVTLRCSSQSGHNTVSWYQQALGQGPQFIFQYYREEENGRGNFPPRFSGLQFPNYSSELNVNALELDDSALYLCASSSDSNYGYTFGSGTRLTVV.

The genes are TRBV6-5 and TRBJ1-2; perhaps TRBD1 as D (6 bases). The CDR3 runs 13 residues. V was cut by 7 bases and J by 2 bases, with 11 bases left in between. Germline CDR1 is MNHEY and CDR2 is SVGAGI. The CDR3: CASTTGANYGYTF. CDR3 bases: TGTGCCAGCACCACGGGGGCAAACTATGGCTACACCTTC.

This clone was seen only a few times. The rearrangement joins TRBV7-8 to TRBJ2-7; TRBD2 agrees at 9 bases. The CDR3 runs to 15 residues. From germline, CDR1 is SGHVS and CDR2 FQNEAQ. V lost 4 bases, J lost 6 bases, and 10 bases stayed unmatched. For the CDR3, the DNA is TGTGCCAGCAGCTATAGCGGGAGTAGGGCCCTCGAGCAGTACTTC. Its protein is CASSYSGSRALEQYF.